A single sample gave rise to the 11 T cell receptor beta chains below, sequenced in a study of cytomegalovirus exposure and HLA in healthy donors. A multiplex PCR was run with 60 Vbeta primers and 13 Jbeta primers. Libraries were prepared by immunoSEQ multiplex PCR; TCRdb keeps only in-frame clonotypes and omits some of them. There are about 150,000 clones in the sample; roughly 80% occur only once, and about 15% lies in the top ten. The sample was PBMCs. The source of these receptors is a woman aged 40-49 years in good health and CMV-seronegative.

This sequence joins TRBV6-6 and TRBJ1-6; D is possibly TRBD1 (5 bases). CDR3 length: 12 amino acids. Between the trimmed V and J ends, which lost 7 bases and 10 bases, there was a span of 11 bases. Germline-derived CDR1 and CDR2 are MNHNY and SVGAGI (reference sequence). In DNA, the CDR3 is TGTGCCAGCATCGGCGGGGGATCACCCCTCCACTTT. Its protein product is CASIGGGSPLHF.

The genes are TRBV5-1 and TRBJ1-1; 7 nucleotides align to TRBD1. The germline CDR1 and CDR2 sequences are SGHRS and YFSETQ. Trimming took 0 bases from V and 1 from J; bases not matched to a gene: 3. This CDR3 region has 15 residues. CDR3: CASSLGQGPNTEAFF. CDR3 sequence (DNA): TGCGCCAGCAGCTTGGGACAGGGCCCGAACACTGAAGCTTTCTTT.

On this clone: One end of the junction does not line up with germline, which may come from a read error. The chain uses TRBV7-2 and TRBJ2-4; D possibly corresponds to TRBD2 (6 bases). The CDR3 covers 16 residues. Germline V lookup: CDR1 SGHTA, CDR2 FQGNSA. The CDR3 DNA sequence: TGTGCCAGCAGCCCAGCGGCGAGCACTAGCCAAAACAGTCAGTACTTC. Translation gives CASSPAASTSQNSQYF.

In this sample, this clone turned up once. The CDR3 here is CASSVGARGLGEKLFF. The CDR3 nucleotides are TGTGCCAGCAGCGTAGGGGCGAGGGGGCTTGGTGAAAAACTGTTTTTT. V and J are TRBV9 and TRBJ1-4; 7 nucleotides align to TRBD1. There are 16 residues in the CDR3. Germline V gives CDR1 SGDLS, CDR2 YYNGEE. The trim removed 0 bases at V and 7 bases at J, leaving 9 bases unmatched.

CDR3 in DNA: TGTGCCAGCAGCCCGGGGGGGAGCACTGAAGCTTTCTTT. Its translation: CASSPGGSTEAFF. The V gene is TRBV7-9, the J gene TRBJ1-1, with D perhaps matching TRBD1 (5 bases). This CDR3 spans 13 amino acids. Germline-derived CDR1 and CDR2 are SEHNR and FQNEAQ (reference sequence). The V end was cut by 5 bases, the J end by 4 bases, with 11 bases between.

The chain combines TRBV6-6 with TRBJ2-1, with D tentatively TRBD1 (6 bases). The length of the CDR3 is 15 residues. Germline CDR1 MNHNY, CDR2 SVGAGI (reference sequence). Trimming removed 6 bases from V and 3 bases from J, with 15 bases in between. The CDR3 loop is CASRLDRDNYNEQFF. CDR3 sequence (DNA): TGTGCCAGCAGGCTAGACCGGGACAACTACAATGAGCAGTTCTTC.

The DNA for the CDR3 is TGCGCCAGCAGCCAAGAACGAAACGGAGGAAATGAAAAACTGTTTTTT. This encodes CASSQERNGGNEKLFF. This chain joins TRBV4-3 and TRBJ1-4; the D is unclear. The CDR3 runs to 16 residues. The germline gives CDR1 LGHNA, CDR2 YSLEER. V dropped 0 bases and J dropped 5 bases, with 13 bases sitting between them.

The chain combines TRBV6-1 with TRBJ2-7, with 9 positions matching TRBD1. The CDR3 sequence is 14 residues long. After removal of 4 bases from V and 6 bases from J, the junction contained 7 bases not matched to a gene. CDR1 is MNHNS, CDR2 SASEGT, per germline. The CDR3 loop is CASSVEQGAFEQYF. For the CDR3, the DNA is TGTGCCAGCAGTGTAGAACAGGGGGCCTTCGAGCAGTACTTC.

The chain is built from TRBV6-1 and TRBJ1-1; D is ambiguous. Per the germline V gene, CDR1 is MNHNS and CDR2 is SASEGT. Between the trimmed V and J ends, which lost 3 bases and 1 base, there was a span of 9 bases. The CDR3 spans 14 residues. Written as DNA, the CDR3 is TGTGCCAGCAGTGAGTACATGGCGAACACTGAAGCTTTCTTT. Its translation is CASSEYMANTEAFF.

V and J are TRBV5-6 and TRBJ2-7; 8 positions match TRBD2. Trimming took 4 bases from V and 4 from J; bases not matched to a gene: 7. The CDR3 contains 14 residues. CDR1 is SGHDT, CDR2 YYEEEE, per germline. CDR3 nucleotides: TGTGCCAGCAGCCGTAGCGGGACGAGGTACGAGCAGTACTTC. This codes for CASSRSGTRYEQYF.

V is TRBV2 and J is TRBJ1-5, with D perhaps matching TRBD1 (5 bases). V dropped 4 bases and J dropped 4 bases, with 11 bases sitting between them. The CDR3 extends over 14 amino acids. Germline V gene data show CDR1 as SNHLY and CDR2 as FYNNEI. The DNA for the CDR3 is TGTGCCAGCAGTGCCAGGGAAGGGAATCAGCCCCAGCATTTT. As protein: CASSAREGNQPQHF.